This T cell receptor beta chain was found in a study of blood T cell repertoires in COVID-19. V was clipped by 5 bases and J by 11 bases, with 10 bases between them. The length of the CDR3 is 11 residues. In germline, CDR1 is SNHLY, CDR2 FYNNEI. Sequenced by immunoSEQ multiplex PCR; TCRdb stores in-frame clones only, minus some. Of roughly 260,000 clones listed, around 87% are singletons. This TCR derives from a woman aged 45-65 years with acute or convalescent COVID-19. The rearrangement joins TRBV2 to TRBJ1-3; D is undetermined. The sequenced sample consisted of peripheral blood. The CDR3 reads CASSTRESIYF. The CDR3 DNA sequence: TGTGCCAGCAGTACACGGGAATCCATATATTTT.